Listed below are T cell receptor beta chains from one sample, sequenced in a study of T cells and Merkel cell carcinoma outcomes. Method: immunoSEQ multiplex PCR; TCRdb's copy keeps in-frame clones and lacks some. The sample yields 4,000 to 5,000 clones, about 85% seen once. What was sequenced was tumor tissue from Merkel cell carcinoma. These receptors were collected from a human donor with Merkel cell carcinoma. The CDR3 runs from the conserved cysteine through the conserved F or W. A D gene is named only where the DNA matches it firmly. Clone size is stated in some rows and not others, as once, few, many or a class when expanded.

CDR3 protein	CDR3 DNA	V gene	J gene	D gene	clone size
CASSLPINQAGEETQYF	TGTGCCAGCAGCTTACCGATTAACCAAGCGGGGGAAGAGACCCAGTACTTC	TRBV7-9	TRBJ2-5	TRBD2	few
CASSPQGQVLNQPQHF	TGTGCCAGCTCACCACAGGGACAGGTCCTAAATCAGCCCCAGCATTTT	TRBV18	TRBJ1-5	TRBD1	once
CASRGAGAIYEQYF	TGTGCCAGCAGAGGCGCCGGGGCAATCTACGAGCAGTACTTC	TRBV7-8	TRBJ2-7	.	.
CASSQPGQANEKLFF	TGTGCCAGTTCCCAACCGGGACAGGCCAATGAAAAACTGTTTTTT	TRBV6-4	TRBJ1-4	TRBD1	.
CASSVESNYGYTF	TGTGCCAGCAGCGTAGAGAGCAACTATGGCTACACCTTC	TRBV9	TRBJ1-2	.	.
CASSQGPTGANEKLFF	TGCGCCAGCAGCCAAGGGCCGACAGGGGCTAATGAAAAACTGTTTTTT	TRBV4-1	TRBJ1-4	TRBD1	.
CATSRGTWETQYF	TGTGCCACCAGCAGAGGCACCTGGGAGACCCAGTACTTC	TRBV15	TRBJ2-5	.	.
CAWSPSVTLTDTQYF	TGTGCCTGGAGTCCCTCGGTCACTCTCACAGATACGCAGTATTTT	TRBV30	TRBJ2-3	.	.
CASSLVAYGYTF	TGTGCCAGCAGCTTAGTCGCGTATGGCTACACCTTC	TRBV7-9	TRBJ1-2	.	.
CASSQDERARNEKLFF	TGCGCCAGCAGCCAAGATGAGCGGGCCCGTAATGAAAAACTGTTTTTT	TRBV4-3	TRBJ1-4	.	large
CASSLGGNYGYTF	TGCGCCAGCAGCTTGGGAGGAAACTATGGCTACACCTTC	TRBV5-1	TRBJ1-2	.	.
CASGYSYTEAFF	TGTGCTAGTGGTTACAGCTACACTGAAGCTTTCTTT	TRBV12-5	TRBJ1-1	.	.
CASSPFTGGTFRAFF	TGTGCCAGCTCACCATTTACGGGAGGGACCTTTCGAGCTTTCTTT	TRBV18	TRBJ1-1	.	.
CASSFLAALTYEQYF	TGTGCCAGCAGCTTTCTTGCGGCATTAACCTACGAGCAGTACTTC	TRBV5-5	TRBJ2-7	.	.
CASSLTGINQPQHF	TGTGCCAGCAGTTTGACAGGGATCAATCAGCCCCAGCATTTT	TRBV27	TRBJ1-5	TRBD1	.
CSARKDYEQYF	TGCAGTGCTAGAAAGGACTACGAGCAGTACTTC	TRBV20-1	TRBJ2-7	.	.